This TCR beta chain appears in the sequencing data of a study of blood T cell repertoires in COVID-19. The participants were between about 18 and 95 years old and came from about two dozen US areas. Cohort assignment relied on participant-reported clinical history. In Cohort 3, a recovered donor had either two negative PCRs, clearance, or symptom resolution. Original methodology: Reference gene primers were amplified, and this amplification served to estimate nucleated cell counts. Measured with immunoSEQ multiplex PCR; TCRdb has only the in-frame clones, and not every one. D and trimming were read from the DNA, whereas the V and J calls and clone size are those reported in that table. The data show about 400,000 clones, approximately 90% seen once. The CDR3 extends over 13 amino acids. V was clipped by 2 bases and J by 5 bases; unmatched bases: 2. Germline V gene sequence: CDR1 MNHEY, CDR2 SMNVEV (reference sequence).

This clonotype was obtained from a woman aged 50 to 65 who had recovered from COVID-19. V is TRBV27 and J is TRBJ1-2; 7 bases are shared with TRBD1. The sample was PBMCs or T cells enriched from blood (not recorded which). The CDR3 reads CASSLAGGYGYTF. DNA for the CDR3: TGTGCCAGCAGTTTAGCAGGGGGATATGGCTACACCTTC.